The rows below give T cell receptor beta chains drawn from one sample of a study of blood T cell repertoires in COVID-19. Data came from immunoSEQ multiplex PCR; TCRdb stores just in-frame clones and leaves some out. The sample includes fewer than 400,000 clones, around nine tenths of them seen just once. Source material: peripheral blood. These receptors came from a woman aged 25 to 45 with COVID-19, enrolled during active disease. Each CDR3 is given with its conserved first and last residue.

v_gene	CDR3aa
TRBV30	CAWEGAGTGDYEQYF
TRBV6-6	CASSYSIGGEQYF
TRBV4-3	CASSQEGLVEETQYF
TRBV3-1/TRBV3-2	CASSYRLAGGDEQYF
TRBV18	CASSLTGTANSPLHF
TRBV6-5	CASSQTENQPQHF
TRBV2	CASSRGQAGTGELFF
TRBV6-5	CASRHTRSNEQFF
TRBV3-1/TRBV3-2	CASSPWVAGGTDTQYF
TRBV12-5	CASGLLRTGGSNQPQHF
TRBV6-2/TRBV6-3	CASSPAGYNEQFF
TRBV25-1	CASTSAGGYNEQFF
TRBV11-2	CASSLDRGQPQHF
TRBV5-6	CASSLDRKPYTGGYTF
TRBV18	CASSRTDRGTWNEQFF
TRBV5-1	CASSLYPTGEFDEQFF
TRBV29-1	CSVGGARNEQFF
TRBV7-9	CASSGEGYGYTF
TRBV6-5	CASSYSPSGYTGELFF
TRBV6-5	CASRLRQNPYGYTF
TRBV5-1	CASSRGDTGELFF
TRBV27	CASSFIAGGTGELFF
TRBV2	CASSVGDTQYF
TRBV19	CASSLTENYGYTF
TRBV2	CASRSGTASGNTIYF
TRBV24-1	CATSGTSTGELFF
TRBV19	CASSMQGSTEAFF
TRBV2	CASSATGFDEQFF
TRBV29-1	CSVEGLLNTEAFF
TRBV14	CASSPQRDYGYTF
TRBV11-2	CASSPDRARLYEQYF
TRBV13	CASSYRPSNQPQHF
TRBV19	CASSTNRASNQPQHF
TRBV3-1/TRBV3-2	CASSQDGYEQYF
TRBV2	CASSELGLAGETQYF
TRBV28	CASSWDTITYTF
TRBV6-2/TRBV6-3	CASSLRLAGARETQYF
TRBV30	CAWSSNSPRGPFSQPQHF
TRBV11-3	CASSLRTGGGEQYF
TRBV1	CTSSQVLTPNTGELFF
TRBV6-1	CASSEAGGGTEAFF
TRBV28	CANPRDTAGETQYF
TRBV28	CASSTAGGNTGELFF
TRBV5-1	CASSLQGIANEKLFF
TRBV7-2	CASSPGLAGAGEQFF
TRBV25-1	CASSAGAGIQYF
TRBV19	CASSVLGPNTEAFF
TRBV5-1	CASSLTVGTEAFF
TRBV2	CASSLNPGTGDTEAFF